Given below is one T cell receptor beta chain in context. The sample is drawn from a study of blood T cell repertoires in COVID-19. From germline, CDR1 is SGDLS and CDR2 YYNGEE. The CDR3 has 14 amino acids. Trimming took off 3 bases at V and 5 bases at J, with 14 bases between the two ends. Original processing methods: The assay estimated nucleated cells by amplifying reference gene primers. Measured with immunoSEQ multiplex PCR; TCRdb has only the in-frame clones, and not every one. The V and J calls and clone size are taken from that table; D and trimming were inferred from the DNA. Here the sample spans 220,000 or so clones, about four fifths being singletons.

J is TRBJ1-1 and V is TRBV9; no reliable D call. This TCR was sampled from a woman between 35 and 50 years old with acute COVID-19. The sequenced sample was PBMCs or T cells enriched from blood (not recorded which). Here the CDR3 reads CASSAEGWETEAFF. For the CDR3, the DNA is TGTGCCAGCAGCGCTGAGGGATGGGAGACTGAAGCTTTCTTT. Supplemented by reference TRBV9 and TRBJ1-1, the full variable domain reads DSGVTQTPKHLITATGQRVTLRCSPRSGDLSVYWYQQSLDQGLQFLIQYYNGEERAKGNILERFSAQQFPDLHSELNLSSLELGDSALYFCASSAEGWETEAFFGQGTRLTVV.